The next 17 T cell receptor beta chains were all read from a single sample in a study of T cell responses to AZD1222 COVID-19 vaccine. Here immunoSEQ multiplex PCR was the method, and the copy in TCRdb shows in-frame clones only, minus some. The sample carries about 150,000 clones, 88% recorded once. Sequenced material: peripheral blood, taken on day 0 of MenACWY control vaccination. The receptors come from an adult in good health.

The J gene is TRBJ2-3, the V gene TRBV6-1; 7 bases line up with TRBD1. Losses at the gene ends were 1 base for V and 4 bases for J; bases not matched to a gene: 5. The CDR3 sequence is 15 residues long. Per the germline V gene, CDR1 is MNHNS and CDR2 is SASEGT. The CDR3 sequence: CASSEVWQGADTQYF. CDR3 DNA sequence: TGTGCCAGCAGTGAAGTATGGCAGGGGGCAGATACGCAGTATTTT.

The rearrangement uses TRBV5-1 and TRBJ1-2, with 10 bases fitting TRBD1. The trim removed 4 bases at V and 1 base at J, leaving 4 bases unmatched. CDR3 length: 15 residues. Germline CDR1 reads SGHRS; CDR2 reads YFSETQ. The CDR3 region is CASSIRTGGNYGYTF. CDR3 bases: TGCGCCAGCAGCATAAGGACAGGGGGTAACTATGGCTACACCTTC.

The gene calls are TRBV30 and TRBJ1-4; no clear D gene. Trimming pared 0 bases from V and 8 bases from J, leaving 4 bases between. The CDR3 sequence is 11 residues long. Germline V lookup: CDR1 GTSNPN, CDR2 SVGIG (reference sequence). The CDR3 region is CAWSVQEKLFF. The CDR3 DNA reads as TGTGCCTGGAGTGTACAAGAAAAACTGTTTTTT.

The chain employs TRBV6-5 and TRBJ1-5, with a weak D call TRBD1 (5 bases). This CDR3 is built from 15 residues. Trimming removed 5 bases from V and 2 bases from J, with 13 bases in between. CDR1 is MNHEY, CDR2 SVGAGI, per germline. The CDR3 here is CASSPSGRGNQPQHF. CDR3 DNA: TGTGCCAGCAGTCCATCAGGGAGAGGCAATCAGCCCCAGCATTTT.

This clone showed up just a few times. The gene calls are TRBV24-1 and TRBJ2-2; 10 bases match TRBD2. Germline CDR1 and CDR2: KGHDR and SFDVKD. The CDR3 runs 18 residues. V dropped 3 bases and J dropped 0; count of bases not matched to a gene: 6. CDR3 residues: CATSDPGLARSNTGELFF. CDR3 sequence (DNA): TGTGCCACCAGTGATCCGGGACTAGCGAGGTCGAACACCGGGGAGCTGTTTTTT.

This clone was counted ten times or more. V and J are TRBV30 and TRBJ1-1; D unresolved. Germline CDR1 is GTSNPN and CDR2 is SVGIG (reference sequence). V dropped 0 bases and J dropped 1 base, with 6 bases sitting between them. The CDR3 totals 13 residues. This CDR3 is CAWSVGKNTEAFF. Here the CDR3 DNA reads TGTGCCTGGAGTGTAGGAAAGAACACTGAAGCTTTCTTT.

The chain is built from TRBV24-1 and TRBJ1-2; 7 positions agree with TRBD1. Germline V gives CDR1 KGHDR, CDR2 SFDVKD. This CDR3 is built from 13 residues. V was pared by 2 bases and J by 7 bases, with 3 bases of the junction left unmatched. The CDR3: CATSDYRGRGYTF. CDR3 DNA: TGTGCCACCAGTGATTACAGGGGTCGTGGCTACACCTTC.

The genes are TRBV27 and TRBJ1-6; TRBD1 agrees at 7 bases. V dropped 5 bases and J dropped 2; count of bases not matched to a gene: 3. Germline V gene lookup returns CDR1 MNHEY and CDR2 SMNVEV (reference sequence). This CDR3 has 15 residues. The CDR3 region is CASSQGGPYNSPLHF. The CDR3 coding sequence is TGTGCCAGCAGTCAGGGGGGTCCCTATAATTCACCCCTCCACTTT.

V usage is TRBV7-9 and J usage is TRBJ2-7, with TRBD1 matching 10 bases. V was clipped by 5 bases and J by 5 bases; unmatched bases: 6. CDR3 size: 14 residues. Germline V gene data show CDR1 as SEHNR and CDR2 as FQNEAQ (reference sequence). The CDR3 region is CASSPWDRGDEQYF. The CDR3 DNA reads TGTGCCAGCAGCCCCTGGGACAGGGGAGACGAGCAGTACTTC.

The chain combines TRBV7-9 with TRBJ1-1; D possibly corresponds to TRBD1 (5 bases). The V gene lost 5 bases and the J gene lost 4 bases, with 14 bases spanning the gap. Germline lookup yields CDR1 SEHNR and CDR2 FQNEAQ (reference sequence). This CDR3 is 14 amino acids long. For the CDR3, the DNA is TGTGCCAGCAGCCGGTCCGGGGGAAGCACTGAAGCTTTCTTT. Protein sequence: CASSRSGGSTEAFF.

The CDR3 DNA sequence: TGTGCCAGCAGCTGGGGCGGGGTCAACACTGAAGCTTTCTTT. Translation: CASSWGGVNTEAFF. The J gene is TRBJ1-1, the V gene TRBV7-2; maybe TRBD1 (5 bases). This CDR3 contains 14 residues. V was clipped by 4 bases and J by 2 bases, with 11 bases between them. Germline V gene data show CDR1 as SGHTA and CDR2 as FQGNSA.

The chain combines TRBV3-1 (or the pseudogene TRBV3-2) with TRBJ2-3; 8 bases map to TRBD2. The CDR3 runs 16 residues. V gave up 6 bases and J gave up 4 bases; unmatched junction bases: 12. Germline V gene data show CDR1 as LGHDT and CDR2 as YNNKEL (reference sequence). CDR3 region: CASSPYMSGGADTQYF. CDR3 DNA sequence: TGTGCCAGCAGTCCTTATATGAGCGGGGGAGCAGATACGCAGTATTTT.

The chain combines TRBV6-2 or TRBV6-3 with TRBJ1-2; 10 positions match TRBD1. Germline V CDR1 and CDR2: MNHEY, SVGEGT. The CDR3 extends over 14 amino acids. V dropped 5 bases and J dropped 6; count of bases not matched to a gene: 6. The CDR3 DNA follows: TGTGCCAGCAGTCTCATCGGGACAGGGGATGGCTACACCTTC. Translation gives CASSLIGTGDGYTF.

This clone appeared a single time. The chain couples TRBV5-4 to TRBJ1-6, with 8 bases identical to TRBD1. Germline CDR1 and CDR2: SGHNT and YYREEE (reference sequence). CDR3 length: 15 residues. Trimming at V came to 1 base and at J to 10 bases, leaving 7 bases not matched to a gene. The CDR3 protein is CASSLWSGGSSPLHF. The CDR3 bases are TGTGCCAGCAGCTTGTGGTCAGGGGGCAGCTCACCCCTCCACTTT.

The CDR3 spells CASSLDPGPNGGYTF. CDR3 sequence (DNA): TGTGCCAGCAGCTTAGATCCAGGCCCCAATGGTGGCTACACCTTC. J is TRBJ1-2 and V is TRBV11-3, with D hard to call. The germline V gene encodes CDR1 SGHNT and CDR2 YENEEA. The CDR3 covers 15 residues. The germline V and J ends were trimmed by 0 bases and 7 bases, with 15 bases remaining between them.

This clone was counted a single time. CDR3 in amino acids: CASSQALAGTNEQFF. The CDR3 nucleotides read TGCGCCAGCAGCCAGGCTCTAGCGGGAACCAATGAGCAGTTCTTC. The genes are TRBV4-1 and TRBJ2-1; 9 bases agree with TRBD2. Germline V gene lookup returns CDR1 MGHRA and CDR2 YSYEKL. The CDR3 has 15 residues. J gave up 6 bases and V 3 bases, and 6 bases lay outside the gene matches.

The chain joins TRBV5-1 to TRBJ1-1; 11 positions match TRBD1. CDR3 size: 15 residues. Germline V gene sequence: CDR1 SGHRS, CDR2 YFSETQ. Unmatched junction bases numbered 4, after V lost 5 bases and J lost 1 base. The CDR3 loop is CASSGQGARNTEAFF. The CDR3 nucleotides are TGCGCCAGCAGTGGACAGGGGGCAAGGAACACTGAAGCTTTCTTT. Together with reference TRBV5-1 and TRBJ1-1, the CDR3 gives the full variable domain: KAGVTQTPRYLIKTRGQQVTLSCSPISGHRSVSWYQQTPGQGLQFLFEYFSETQRNKGNFPGRFSGRQFSNSRSEMNVSTLELGDSALYLCASSGQGARNTEAFFGQGTRLTVV.